This T cell receptor beta chain was observed in a study of cytomegalovirus exposure and HLA in healthy donors. In germline, CDR1 is SGHNT, CDR2 YYREEE (reference sequence). V gave up 5 bases and J gave up 3 bases; unmatched junction bases: 10. The CDR3 covers 15 residues. Points from the study as a whole: Reportedly, TCR beta sequences accurately predicted HLA-A and HLA-B alleles in most subjects.

13 Jbeta primers and 60 Vbeta primers were used for the PCR. Measured with immunoSEQ multiplex PCR; TCRdb has only the in-frame clones, and not every one. The sample lists 150,000 to 200,000 clones; roughly 80% were seen once. On this clone: Its antigen remains unidentified. This same CDR3 is encoded by further DNA sequences in the sample.

This clonotype originated in a man between 25 and 39 years old in good health and CMV-seropositive. The chain couples TRBV5-4 to TRBJ2-7, with TRBD2 matching over 8 bases. The sample consisted of PBMCs. DNA for the CDR3: TGTGCCAGCAGGAACCGCGGGGGGCGTAACTACGAGCAGTACTTC. Residues: CASRNRGGRNYEQYF.